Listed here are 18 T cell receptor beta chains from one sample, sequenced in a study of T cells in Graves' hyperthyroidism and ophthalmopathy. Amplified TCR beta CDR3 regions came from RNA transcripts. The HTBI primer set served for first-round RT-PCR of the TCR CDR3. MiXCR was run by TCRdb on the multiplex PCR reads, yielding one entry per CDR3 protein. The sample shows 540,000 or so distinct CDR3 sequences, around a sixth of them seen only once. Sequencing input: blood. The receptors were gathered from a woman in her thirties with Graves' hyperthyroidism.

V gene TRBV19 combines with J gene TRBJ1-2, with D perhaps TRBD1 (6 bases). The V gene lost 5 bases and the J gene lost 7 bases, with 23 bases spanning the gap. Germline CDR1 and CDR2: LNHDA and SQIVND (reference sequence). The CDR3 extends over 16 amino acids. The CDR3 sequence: CASSPFAGTVGGGYTF. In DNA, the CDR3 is TGTGCCAGTAGTCCATTTGCCGGGACCGTAGGGGGTGGCTACACCTTC. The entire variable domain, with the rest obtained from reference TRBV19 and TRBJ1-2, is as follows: DGGITQSPKYLFRKEGQNVTLSCEQNLNHDAMYWYRQDPGQGLRLIYYSQIVNDFQKGDIAEGYSVSREKKESFPLTVTSAQKNPTAFYLCASSPFAGTVGGGYTFGSGTRLTVV.

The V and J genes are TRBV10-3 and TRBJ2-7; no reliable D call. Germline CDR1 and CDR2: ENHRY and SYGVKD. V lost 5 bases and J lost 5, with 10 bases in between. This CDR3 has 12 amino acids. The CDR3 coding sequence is TGTGCCATCAGTTCACTACCCCACGAGCAGTACTTC. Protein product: CAISSLPHEQYF.

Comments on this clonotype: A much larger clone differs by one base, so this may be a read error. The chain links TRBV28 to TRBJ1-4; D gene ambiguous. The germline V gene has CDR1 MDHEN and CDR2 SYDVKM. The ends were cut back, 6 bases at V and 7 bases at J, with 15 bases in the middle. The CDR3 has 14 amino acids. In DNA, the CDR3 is TGTGCCAGCAGCCAAAGGGAAGTCGGTGAAAAACTGTTTTTT. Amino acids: CASSQREVGEKLFF.

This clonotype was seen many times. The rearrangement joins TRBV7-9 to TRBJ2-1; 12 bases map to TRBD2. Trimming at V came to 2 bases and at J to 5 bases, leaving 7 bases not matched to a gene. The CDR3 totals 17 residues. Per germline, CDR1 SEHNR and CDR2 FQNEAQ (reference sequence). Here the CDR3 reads CASSLSHGLAGNNEQFF. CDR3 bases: TGTGCCAGCAGCTTATCCCATGGACTAGCGGGGAACAATGAGCAGTTCTTC. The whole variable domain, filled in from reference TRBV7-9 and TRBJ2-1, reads DTGVSQNPRHKITKRGQNVTFRCDPISEHNRLYWYRQTLGQGPEFLTYFQNEAQLEKSRLLSDRFSAERPKGSFSTLEIQRTEQGDSAMYLCASSLSHGLAGNNEQFFGPGTRLTVL.

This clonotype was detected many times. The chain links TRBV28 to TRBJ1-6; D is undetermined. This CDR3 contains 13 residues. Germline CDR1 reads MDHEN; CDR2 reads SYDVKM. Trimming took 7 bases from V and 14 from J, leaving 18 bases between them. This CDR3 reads CASNVLTRDALHF. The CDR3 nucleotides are TGTGCCAGCAACGTTCTCACGAGGGATGCCCTCCACTTT.

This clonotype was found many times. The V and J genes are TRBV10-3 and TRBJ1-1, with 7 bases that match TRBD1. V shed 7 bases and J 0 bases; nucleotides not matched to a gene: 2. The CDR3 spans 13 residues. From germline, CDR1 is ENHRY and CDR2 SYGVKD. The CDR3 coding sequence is TGTGCCATCACTAGGGGGCTGAACACTGAAGCTTTCTTT. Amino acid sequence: CAITRGLNTEAFF.

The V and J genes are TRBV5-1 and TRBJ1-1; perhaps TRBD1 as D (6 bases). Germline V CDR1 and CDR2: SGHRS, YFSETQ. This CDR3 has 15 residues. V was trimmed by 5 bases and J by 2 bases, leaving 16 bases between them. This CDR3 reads CASREPGGANTEAFF. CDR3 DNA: TGCGCCAGCAGGGAGCCGGGGGGGGCAAACACTGAAGCTTTCTTT.

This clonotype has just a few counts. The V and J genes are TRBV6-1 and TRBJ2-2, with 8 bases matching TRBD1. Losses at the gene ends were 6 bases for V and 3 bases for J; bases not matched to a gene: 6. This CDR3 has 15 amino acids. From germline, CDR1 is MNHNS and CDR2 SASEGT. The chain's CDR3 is CASRPGQGYTGELFF. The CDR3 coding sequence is TGTGCCAGCAGGCCTGGACAGGGCTACACCGGGGAGCTGTTTTTT.

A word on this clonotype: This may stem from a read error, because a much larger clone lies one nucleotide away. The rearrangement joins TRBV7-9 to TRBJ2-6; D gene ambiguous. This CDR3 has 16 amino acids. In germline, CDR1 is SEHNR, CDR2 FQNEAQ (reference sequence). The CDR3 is CASSLARISGVNVLTF. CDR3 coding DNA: TGTGCCAGCAGCTTAGCCCGAATCTCTGGGGTCAACGTCCTGACTTTC. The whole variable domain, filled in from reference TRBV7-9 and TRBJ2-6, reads DTGVSQNPRHKITKRGQNVTFRCDPISEHNRLYWYRQTLGQGPEFLTYFQNEAQLEKSRLLSDRFSAERPKGSFSTLEIQRTEQGDSAMYLCASSLARISGVNVLTFGAGSRLTVL.

Written as DNA, the CDR3 is TGTGCCAGCAGCTTTGGCGGCCTTTTCTCCTACGAGCAGTACTTC. This sequence encodes CASSFGGLFSYEQYF. V and J are TRBV7-9 and TRBJ2-7; D gene unclear. The CDR3 length is 15 residues. V lost 3 bases to trimming and J lost 0 bases, with 12 bases between them. Germline V gives CDR1 SEHNR, CDR2 FQNEAQ (reference sequence). Based on the CDR3 plus reference TRBV7-9 and TRBJ2-7, the full variable domain is DTGVSQNPRHKITKRGQNVTFRCDPISEHNRLYWYRQTLGQGPEFLTYFQNEAQLEKSRLLSDRFSAERPKGSFSTLEIQRTEQGDSAMYLCASSFGGLFSYEQYFGPGTRLTVT.

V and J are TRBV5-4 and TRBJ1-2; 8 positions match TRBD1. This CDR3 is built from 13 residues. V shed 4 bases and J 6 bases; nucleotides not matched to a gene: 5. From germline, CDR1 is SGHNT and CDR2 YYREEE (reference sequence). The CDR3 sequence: CASSTLTGDGYTF. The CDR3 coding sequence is TGTGCCAGCAGCACTCTGACAGGGGATGGCTACACCTTC.

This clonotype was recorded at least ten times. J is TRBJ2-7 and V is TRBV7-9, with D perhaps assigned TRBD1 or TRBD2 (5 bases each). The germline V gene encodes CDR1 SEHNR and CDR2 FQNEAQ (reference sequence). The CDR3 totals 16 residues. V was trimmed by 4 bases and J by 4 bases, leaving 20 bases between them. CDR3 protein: CASSSRKGQGVYEQYF. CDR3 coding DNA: TGTGCCAGCAGCTCAAGGAAAGGGCAGGGAGTATACGAGCAGTACTTC. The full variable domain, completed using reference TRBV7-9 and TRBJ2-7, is DTGVSQNPRHKITKRGQNVTFRCDPISEHNRLYWYRQTLGQGPEFLTYFQNEAQLEKSRLLSDRFSAERPKGSFSTLEIQRTEQGDSAMYLCASSSRKGQGVYEQYFGPGTRLTVT.

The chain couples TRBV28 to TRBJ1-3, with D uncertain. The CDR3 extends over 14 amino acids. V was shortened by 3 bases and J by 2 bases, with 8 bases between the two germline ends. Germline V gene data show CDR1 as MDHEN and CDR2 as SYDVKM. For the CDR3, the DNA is TGTGCCAGCAGTTTTGATAGGGCTGGAAACACCATATATTTT. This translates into CASSFDRAGNTIYF.

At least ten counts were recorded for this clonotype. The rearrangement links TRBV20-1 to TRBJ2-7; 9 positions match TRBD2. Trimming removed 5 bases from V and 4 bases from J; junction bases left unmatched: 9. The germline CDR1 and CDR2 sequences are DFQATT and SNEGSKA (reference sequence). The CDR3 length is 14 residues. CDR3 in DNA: TGCAGTGCTTCTGCCGGGACTAGCAGATACGAGCAGTACTTC. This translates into CSASAGTSRYEQYF.

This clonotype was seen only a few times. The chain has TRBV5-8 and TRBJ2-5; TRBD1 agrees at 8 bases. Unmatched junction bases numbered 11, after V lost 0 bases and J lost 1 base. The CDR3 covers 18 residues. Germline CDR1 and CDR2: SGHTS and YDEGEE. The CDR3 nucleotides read TGTGCCAGCAGCTTGGGAATCTTAGGACAGGGCGGCCAAGAGACCCAGTACTTC. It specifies CASSLGILGQGGQETQYF.

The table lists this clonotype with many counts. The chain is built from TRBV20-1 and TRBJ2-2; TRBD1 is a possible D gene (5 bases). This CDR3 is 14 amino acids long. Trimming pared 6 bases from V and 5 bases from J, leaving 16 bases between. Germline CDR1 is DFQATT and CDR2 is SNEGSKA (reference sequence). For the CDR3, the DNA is TGCAGTGCCCCCCCCTGGGGCCGAACCGGGGAGCTGTTTTTT. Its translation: CSAPPWGRTGELFF.

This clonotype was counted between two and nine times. Here the CDR3 reads CASSPIAGASTDTQYF. The CDR3 DNA follows: TGTGCCAGCAGTCCCATAGCGGGAGCGAGCACAGATACGCAGTATTTT. The V call is TRBV27, the J call TRBJ2-3; TRBD2 matches at 9 bases. The CDR3 is 16 residues long. The germline gives CDR1 MNHEY, CDR2 SMNVEV (reference sequence). With 5 bases clipped from V and 0 bases from J, the junction kept 6 bases outside the gene matches.

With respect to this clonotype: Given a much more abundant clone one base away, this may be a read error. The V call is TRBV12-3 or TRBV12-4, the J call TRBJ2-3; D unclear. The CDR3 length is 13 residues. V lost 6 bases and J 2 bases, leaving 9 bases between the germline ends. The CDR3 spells CASSAKATDTQYF. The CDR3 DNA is TGTGCCAGCAGCGCCAAGGCCACAGATACGCAGTATTTT.